Given below is one TCR beta chain in context. Its antigen is unknown. For sorted subsets, 150 to 200 ng DNA per replicate equaled approximately 30,000 T cell genomes. Generated by immunoSEQ multiplex PCR, the TCRdb table keeps only in-frame clones and is missing some. The sample lists approximately 810,000 clones, roughly 92% occurring once. The CDR3 is 16 residues long. The V gene end was trimmed by 1 base and the J gene end by 2 bases; junction bases not matched to a gene: 7. The germline gives CDR1 SGHAT, CDR2 FQNNGV. The data originate from a study of shared clonotypes between healthy human individuals. General study findings and limits: The sole specimen, blood, was sampled, and tissue repertoires likely differ.

Naive CD8 cells lacked CD45RO and underwent positive selection for CCR7, leaving out terminally differentiated effector memory CD45RA+ cells. All the donors were Caucasian adults who lived in Nashville, Tennessee. This chain uses TRBV11-2 with TRBJ1-2; 7 nucleotides match TRBD1. This receptor was identified in a man aged 25-45 years in good health. The sample comprised naive CD8+ T cells sorted from blood. CDR3 region: CASSLGLSQGNYGYTF. CDR3 DNA sequence: TGTGCCAGCAGCTTAGGTCTTTCACAGGGGAACTATGGCTACACCTTC.